The 2 T cell receptor beta chains reported below all come from one sample, sequenced in a study of cytomegalovirus exposure and HLA in healthy donors. Amplification used 60 Vbeta primers and 13 Jbeta primers. Clones were read by immunoSEQ multiplex PCR, and TCRdb kept only the in-frame ones, dropping some. This sample yields 150,000 to 200,000 clones, of which roughly three quarters are seen a single time; around 3.1% belongs to the top ten. Material: PBMCs. The receptor source for this set is a male donor in good health and CMV-seronegative.

The gene calls are TRBV7-8 and TRBJ1-5; 11 nucleotides line up with TRBD1. V shed 4 bases, J shed 4 bases, and the junction held 6 bases outside the gene matches. Per germline, CDR1 SGHVS and CDR2 FQNEAQ. This CDR3 is built from 16 residues. CDR3 residues: CASSSRTGGRNQPQHF. The CDR3 nucleotides are TGTGCCAGCAGCTCCCGGACAGGGGGCAGGAATCAGCCCCAGCATTTT.

The chain joins TRBV5-1 to TRBJ2-5; TRBD2 aligns across 12 bases. Losses at the gene ends were 0 bases for V and 0 bases for J; bases not matched to a gene: 6. This CDR3 is built from 18 residues. The germline gives CDR1 SGHRS, CDR2 YFSETQ. In DNA form, the CDR3 reads TGCGCCAGCAGCTTGGCCCCCCTAGCGGGAGGGTACCAAGAGACCCAGTACTTC. Amino acid sequence: CASSLAPLAGGYQETQYF.